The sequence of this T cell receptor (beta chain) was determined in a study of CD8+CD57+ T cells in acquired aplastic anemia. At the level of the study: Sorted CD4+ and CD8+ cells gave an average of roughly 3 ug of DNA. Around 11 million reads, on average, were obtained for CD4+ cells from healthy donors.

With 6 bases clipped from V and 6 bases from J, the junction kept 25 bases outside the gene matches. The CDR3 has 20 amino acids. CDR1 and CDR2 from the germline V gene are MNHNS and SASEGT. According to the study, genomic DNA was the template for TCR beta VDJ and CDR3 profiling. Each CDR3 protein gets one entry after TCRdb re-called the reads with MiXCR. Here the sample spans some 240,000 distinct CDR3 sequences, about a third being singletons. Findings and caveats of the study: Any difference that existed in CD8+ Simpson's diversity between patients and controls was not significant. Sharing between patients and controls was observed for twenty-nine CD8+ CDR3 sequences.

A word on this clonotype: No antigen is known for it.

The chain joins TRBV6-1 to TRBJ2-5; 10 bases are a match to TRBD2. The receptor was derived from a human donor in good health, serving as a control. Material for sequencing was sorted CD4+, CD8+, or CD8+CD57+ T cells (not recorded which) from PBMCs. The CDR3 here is CASSPRPGVAGGPLRKTQYF. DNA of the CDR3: TGTGCCAGCAGCCCGCGACCTGGTGTAGCGGGAGGACCGCTTCGAAAGACCCAGTACTTC.